Following are 27 T cell receptor beta chains from one sample sequenced in a study of cytomegalovirus exposure and HLA in healthy donors. Data came from immunoSEQ multiplex PCR; TCRdb stores just in-frame clones and leaves some out. The data hold over 90,000 clones, with about 95% observed a single time. Specimen: PBMCs. These receptors were obtained from a woman under 30 in good health and CMV-seronegative.

The gene calls are TRBV6-1 and TRBJ2-3; TRBD2 matches 9 bases. CDR1 is MNHNS, CDR2 SASEGT, per germline. The CDR3 sequence is 15 residues long. Unmatched junction bases numbered 3, after V lost 2 bases and J lost 3 bases. The CDR3 sequence is CASSENAGGTDTQYF. Here the CDR3 DNA reads TGTGCCAGCAGTGAAAACGCGGGAGGGACAGATACGCAGTATTTT.

This chain links TRBV12-5 with TRBJ2-2; 13 bases fit TRBD2. Germline assignment: CDR1 LGHNT and CDR2 FRNRAP. After removal of 2 bases from V and 7 bases from J, the junction contained 4 bases not matched to a gene. The CDR3 has 16 residues. The CDR3 nucleotides read TGTGCTAGTGGTTTGCCACTAGCGGGAGGGGTCGGGGAGCTGTTTTTT. It translates to CASGLPLAGGVGELFF.

V usage is TRBV6-4 and J usage is TRBJ2-3; the match to TRBD2 covers 7 bases. Germline V gives CDR1 MRHNA, CDR2 SNTAGT. This CDR3 has 15 residues. Germline trimming cut 3 bases from V and 5 bases from J; bases unmatched to any gene: 8. The CDR3 sequence is CASSEASGGGDTQYF. DNA of the CDR3: TGTGCCAGCAGTGAGGCTAGCGGTGGAGGAGATACGCAGTATTTT.

This clone was observed once. In DNA form, the CDR3 reads TGTGCCAGCACCCCCAGGGGCGGGAACACTGAAGCTTTCTTT. This encodes CASTPRGGNTEAFF. This chain joins TRBV18 and TRBJ1-1; TRBD1 might be the D (6 bases). Germline assignment: CDR1 KGHSH and CDR2 LQKENI. The CDR3 has 14 residues. V was clipped by 8 bases and J by 1 base, with 14 bases between them.

The V gene is TRBV6-1, the J gene TRBJ1-2; 7 bases align to TRBD1. CDR1 MNHNS and CDR2 SASEGT come from the germline V gene. Losses at the gene ends were 6 bases for V and 4 bases for J; bases not matched to a gene: 5. The CDR3 extends over 13 amino acids. The CDR3 loop is CASRRDSIYGYTF. Here the CDR3 DNA reads TGTGCCAGCAGACGGGACAGCATCTATGGCTACACCTTC.

The CDR3 sequence is CASRSSGGPFSYEQYF. The CDR3 nucleotides are TGTGCCAGCAGATCCAGTGGGGGCCCTTTCTCCTACGAGCAGTACTTC. The V call is TRBV7-8, the J call TRBJ2-7; D might be TRBD1 (6 bases). The CDR3 sequence is 16 residues long. CDR1 and CDR2 (germline): SGHVS, FQNEAQ. V gave up 6 bases and J gave up 0 bases, with 18 bases separating them.

This chain links TRBV7-2 with TRBJ1-2; D ambiguous. Germline CDR1 is SGHTA and CDR2 is FQGNSA. The CDR3 contains 15 residues. Trimming took 5 bases from V and 1 from J, leaving 14 bases between them. The CDR3 bases are TGTGCCAGCAGCCCCCTCCCAGGCAATAACTATGGCTACACCTTC. It codes for CASSPLPGNNYGYTF.

This chain connects TRBV5-1 to TRBJ1-3, with D hard to call. The CDR3 has 15 residues. V was pared by 0 bases and J by 4 bases, with 11 bases between. Looked up from germline, CDR1 is SGHRS and CDR2 is YFSETQ. CDR3 sequence reads: CASSLGGTAGNTIYF. CDR3 in DNA: TGCGCCAGCAGCTTGGGCGGAACGGCGGGAAACACCATATATTTT.

This clone was detected once. This sequence joins TRBV12-5 and TRBJ2-3; 7 bases align to TRBD2. V dropped 4 bases and J dropped 0; count of bases not matched to a gene: 7. This CDR3 comprises 16 residues. The V gene's germline CDR1 is LGHNT and CDR2 FRNRAP. Here the CDR3 DNA reads TGTGCTAGTGGTTCCCCGGGAGGCATTAGCACAGATACGCAGTATTTT. Protein product: CASGSPGGISTDTQYF.

The CDR3, as DNA: TGTGCCAGCAGCCTCGGGGGAGGGGGAAGCTCTGGAAACACCATATATTTT. Its protein is CASSLGGGGSSGNTIYF. This chain connects TRBV5-4 to TRBJ1-3; tentatively, D is TRBD1 (6 bases). Between the trimmed V and J ends, which lost 4 bases and 0 bases, there was a span of 17 bases. Germline assignment: CDR1 SGHNT and CDR2 YYREEE (reference sequence). The CDR3 runs to 17 residues.

There are a few counts of this clone. The chain's CDR3 is CASSLDGGAPQETQYF. The CDR3 nucleotides are TGTGCCAGCAGCTTAGATGGCGGTGCACCGCAAGAGACCCAGTACTTC. V gene TRBV11-1 combines with J gene TRBJ2-5, with D unclear. This CDR3 comprises 16 residues. Trimming shortened V by 1 base and J by 2 bases, and 14 bases separated the two germline ends. Germline CDR1 is SGHAT and CDR2 is FQDESV (reference sequence).

This sequence joins TRBV15 and TRBJ1-4; D gene unclear. Germline V gene sequence: CDR1 LNHNV, CDR2 YYDKDF (reference sequence). The length of the CDR3 is 13 residues. The V end lost 1 base, the J end lost 6 bases, and 6 bases lay between the germline ends. The CDR3 coding sequence is TGTGCCACCAGCAGAGTCGAGGATGAAAAACTGTTTTTT. As protein: CATSRVEDEKLFF.

The chain has TRBV10-3 and TRBJ2-1; 7 bases fit TRBD2. The V gene end was trimmed by 6 bases and the J gene end by 5 bases; junction bases not matched to a gene: 4. This CDR3 has 13 residues. Germline assignment: CDR1 ENHRY and CDR2 SYGVKD. The DNA of the CDR3 is TGTGCCATCAGCGCCGGGACTAACAATGAGCAGTTCTTC. As protein: CAISAGTNNEQFF.

The chain carries TRBV2 and TRBJ2-3, with 7 bases identical to TRBD1. The CDR3 totals 15 residues. From germline, CDR1 is SNHLY and CDR2 FYNNEI. The V gene end was trimmed by 6 bases and the J gene end by 2 bases; junction bases not matched to a gene: 8. CDR3 in DNA: TGTGCCAGCAGGGTCGACAGGGACCACACAGATACGCAGTATTTT. Translated, it gives CASRVDRDHTDTQYF. The complete variable domain, with remaining parts taken from reference TRBV2 and TRBJ2-3, reads EPEVTQTPSHQVTQMGQEVILRCVPISNHLYFYWYRQILGQKVEFLVSFYNNEISEKSEIFDDQFSVERPDGSNFTLKIRSTKLEDSAMYFCASRVDRDHTDTQYFGPGTRLTVL.

This clone was seen a single time. V is TRBV19 and J is TRBJ2-1; tentative D call: TRBD1 (5 bases). This CDR3 is 13 amino acids long. Germline V gene sequence: CDR1 LNHDA, CDR2 SQIVND (reference sequence). The ends were cut back, 5 bases at V and 6 bases at J, with 11 bases in the middle. CDR3 in DNA: TGTGCCAGTAGTTCAGGGATTGGCAATGAGCAGTTCTTC. Residues: CASSSGIGNEQFF.

This clone was detected only once. This sequence joins TRBV29-1 and TRBJ1-1; D unresolved. CDR3 length: 13 residues. CDR1 and CDR2 from the germline V gene are SQVTM and ANQGSEA. V shed 3 bases and J shed 5 bases, with 13 bases lying between them. The CDR3 DNA reads as TGCAGCGTTGACCCCCAGGCTGGGACTGAAGCTTTCTTT. Translation: CSVDPQAGTEAFF. Full variable domain (rest looked up from reference TRBV29-1 and TRBJ1-1): SAVISQKPSRDICQRGTSLTIQCQVDSQVTMMFWYRQQPGQSLTLIATANQGSEATYESGFVIDKFPISRPNLTFSTLTVSNMSPEDSSIYLCSVDPQAGTEAFFGQGTRLTVV.

This chain links TRBV7-6 with TRBJ2-2; 10 positions agree with TRBD2. CDR1 and CDR2 from the germline V gene are SGHVS and FNYEAQ. This CDR3 is built from 18 residues. Trimming removed 8 bases from V and 3 bases from J; junction bases left unmatched: 15. The CDR3 loop reads CASRRPAGGPGDTGELFF. CDR3 nucleotide sequence: TGTGCCAGCCGAAGGCCAGCGGGAGGGCCGGGGGACACCGGGGAGCTGTTTTTT.

The V gene is TRBV7-9, the J gene TRBJ2-5; perhaps TRBD2 as D (6 bases). The germline V gene has CDR1 SEHNR and CDR2 FQNEAQ (reference sequence). The CDR3 covers 13 residues. V was shortened by 4 bases and J by 5 bases, with 11 bases between the two germline ends. The chain's CDR3 is CASSWGLSETQYF. The CDR3 nucleotides read TGTGCCAGCAGCTGGGGACTGTCGGAGACCCAGTACTTC.

CDR3 in amino acids: CASSLVLVRGTEAFF. The DNA for the CDR3 is TGTGCCAGCAGCTTGGTCTTGGTAAGGGGGACTGAAGCTTTCTTT. This chain joins TRBV5-8 and TRBJ1-1; possible D gene TRBD1, 6 bases. The CDR3 length is 15 residues. Germline V gene data show CDR1 as SGHTS and CDR2 as YDEGEE. The germline V and J ends were trimmed by 0 bases and 5 bases, with 14 bases remaining between them.

The V and J genes are TRBV7-9 and TRBJ2-1, with 9 bases lining up with TRBD2. In germline, CDR1 is SEHNR, CDR2 FQNEAQ (reference sequence). The CDR3 contains 18 residues. Trimming at V came to 0 bases and at J to 0 bases, leaving 6 bases not matched to a gene. This CDR3 reads CASSLASGGLSSYNEQFF. CDR3 in DNA: TGTGCCAGCAGCTTAGCTAGCGGGGGCCTGAGCTCCTACAATGAGCAGTTCTTC.

The chain uses TRBV9 and TRBJ1-3; TRBD1 agrees at 8 bases. There are 16 residues in the CDR3. Trimming took 3 bases from V and 0 from J; bases not matched to a gene: 5. Germline V gene data show CDR1 as SGDLS and CDR2 as YYNGEE. The CDR3 here is CASSAGTGFSGNTIYF. The CDR3 DNA is TGTGCCAGCAGCGCCGGGACAGGCTTCTCTGGAAACACCATATATTTT.

The genes are TRBV10-3 and TRBJ2-1, with 8 bases lining up with TRBD1. Germline CDR1 and CDR2: ENHRY and SYGVKD. The CDR3 runs 16 residues. V shed 2 bases and J 6 bases; nucleotides not matched to a gene: 9. The CDR3 is CAISEEGRGLGNEQFF. The CDR3 DNA reads as TGTGCCATCAGTGAGGAAGGCAGGGGGCTGGGCAATGAGCAGTTCTTC.

The gene calls are TRBV7-8 and TRBJ1-5, with TRBD1 as a possible D gene (6 bases). The CDR3 is 16 amino acids. Deletions cut 1 base from V and 4 bases from J, with 14 bases between. The germline gives CDR1 SGHVS, CDR2 FQNEAQ. CDR3 residues: CASSLGTGTYNQPQHF. The CDR3 nucleotides are TGTGCCAGCAGCTTAGGAACAGGGACGTATAATCAGCCCCAGCATTTT.

V gene TRBV5-1 combines with J gene TRBJ2-5; 11 positions agree with TRBD1. This CDR3 has 16 amino acids. Unmatched junction bases numbered 8, after V lost 4 bases and J lost 3 bases. Per the germline V gene, CDR1 is SGHRS and CDR2 is YFSETQ. CDR3 in DNA: TGCGCCAGCAGCCCGTGGACAGGGGGCGAAAAAGAGACCCAGTACTTC. Encoded protein: CASSPWTGGEKETQYF.

V usage is TRBV11-3 and J usage is TRBJ1-2; D is perhaps TRBD1 (5 bases). Germline CDR1 SGHNT, CDR2 YENEEA. This CDR3 is 12 amino acids long. Trimming left V 7 bases short and J 4 bases short, with 10 bases between. The CDR3 region is CASTSDSYGYTF. CDR3 nucleotide sequence: TGTGCCAGCACCTCAGACAGCTATGGCTACACCTTC.

This clone was picked up one time. The genes are TRBV6-4 and TRBJ2-3, with D tentatively TRBD2 (5 bases). Germline-derived CDR1 and CDR2 are MRHNA and SNTAGT. Between the trimmed V and J ends, which lost 0 bases and 0 bases, there was a span of 7 bases. CDR3 length: 15 amino acids. CDR3 region: CASSDSPGSTDTQYF. CDR3 sequence (DNA): TGTGCCAGCAGTGACTCCCCGGGAAGCACAGATACGCAGTATTTT.

The rearrangement uses TRBV2 and TRBJ2-5; 8 positions agree with TRBD2. The CDR3 has 17 amino acids. J lost 5 bases, V lost 2 bases, and 13 bases had no gene match. Per germline, CDR1 SNHLY and CDR2 FYNNEI. CDR3 coding DNA: TGTGCCAGCAGTGAATCTTCTTGGCTAGCGGGTTCGGAGACCCAGTACTTC. Its protein product is CASSESSWLAGSETQYF.